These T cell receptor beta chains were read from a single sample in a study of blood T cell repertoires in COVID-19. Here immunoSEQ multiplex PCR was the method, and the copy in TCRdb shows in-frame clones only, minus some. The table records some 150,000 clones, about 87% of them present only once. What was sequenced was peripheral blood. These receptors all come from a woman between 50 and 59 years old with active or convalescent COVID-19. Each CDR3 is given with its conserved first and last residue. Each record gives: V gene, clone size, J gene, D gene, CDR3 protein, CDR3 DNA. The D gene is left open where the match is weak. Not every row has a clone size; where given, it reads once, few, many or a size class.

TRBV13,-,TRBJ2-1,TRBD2,CASSLGLAGGPRGNEQFF,TGTGCCAGCAGCTTAGGACTAGCGGGAGGGCCGAGGGGAAATGAGCAGTTCTTC
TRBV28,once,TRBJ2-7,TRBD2,CASSFPLAGGYKRDEQYF,TGTGCCAGCAGTTTCCCTCTAGCGGGAGGTTATAAGCGGGACGAGCAGTACTTC
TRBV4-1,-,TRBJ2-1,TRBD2,CASSQVRTSGSYNEQFF,TGCGCCAGCAGCCAAGTCAGGACTAGTGGGTCCTACAATGAGCAGTTCTTC
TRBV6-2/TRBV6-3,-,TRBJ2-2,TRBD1,CASSLGGNGELFF,TGTGCCAGCAGTTTAGGGGGCAACGGGGAGCTGTTTTTT
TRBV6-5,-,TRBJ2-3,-,CASSPGQTSTDTQYF,TGTGCCAGCAGCCCCGGACAAACTAGCACAGATACGCAGTATTTT
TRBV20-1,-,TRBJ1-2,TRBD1,CSASRDSYGYTF,TGCAGTGCTAGTCGGGACAGCTATGGCTACACCTTC
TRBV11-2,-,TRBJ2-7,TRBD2,CASSLDGQRDGEQYF,TGTGCCAGCAGCTTAGATGGTCAGCGGGATGGCGAGCAGTACTTC
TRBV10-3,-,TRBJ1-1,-,CAISESAQPVTEAFF,TGTGCCATCAGTGAGTCGGCACAGCCGGTCACTGAAGCTTTCTTT
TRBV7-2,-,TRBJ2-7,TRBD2,CASSAGLAGGEQYF,TGTGCCAGCAGCGCAGGACTAGCGGGTGGCGAGCAGTACTTC
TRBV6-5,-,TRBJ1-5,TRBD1,CASSQGAHSNQPQHF,TGTGCCAGCAGCCAGGGGGCGCATAGCAATCAGCCCCAGCATTTT
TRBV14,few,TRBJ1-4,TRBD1,CASSQGRGRIEKLFF,TGTGCCAGCAGCCAAGGCAGGGGGCGCATAGAAAAACTGTTTTTT